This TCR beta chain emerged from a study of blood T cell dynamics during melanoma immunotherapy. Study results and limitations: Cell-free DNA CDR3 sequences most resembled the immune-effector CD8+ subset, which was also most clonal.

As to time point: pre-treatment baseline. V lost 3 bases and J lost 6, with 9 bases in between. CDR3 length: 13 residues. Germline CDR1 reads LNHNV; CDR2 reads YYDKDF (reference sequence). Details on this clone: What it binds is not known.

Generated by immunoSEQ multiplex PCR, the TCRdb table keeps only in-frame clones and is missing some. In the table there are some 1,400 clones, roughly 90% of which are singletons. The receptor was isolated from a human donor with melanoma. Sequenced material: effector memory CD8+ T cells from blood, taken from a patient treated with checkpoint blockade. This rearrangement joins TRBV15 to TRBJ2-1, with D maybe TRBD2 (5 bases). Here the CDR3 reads CATSSRRGNEQFF. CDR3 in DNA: TGTGCCACCAGCAGCAGACGGGGCAATGAGCAGTTCTTC.